The source of this TCR beta chain is a study of CD8 T cells in Susac syndrome. RNA in amounts of roughly 0.45 to 1 ug was reverse transcribed with random hexamers. In TCRdb, the immunoSEQ multiplex PCR reads were re-called with MiXCR into one record per CDR3 protein. The data show about 190,000 distinct CDR3 sequences, 85% to 95% seen once. CDR3 length: 17 amino acids. Trimming took off 1 base at V and 8 bases at J, with 21 bases between the two ends. Germline V gene lookup returns CDR1 LGHDT and CDR2 YNNKEL (reference sequence). High-throughput TCR beta sequencing covered peripheral CD8+ and CD4+ T cells. Controls were age- and sex-matched healthy donors.

Material for sequencing was CD4+ T cells from PBMCs. The clonotype comes from a human donor in good health. The chain carries TRBV3-1 and TRBJ2-1; TRBD1 or TRBD2 may be the D gene (5 bases each). The CDR3 DNA reads as TGTGCCAGCAGCCAAGGAGGGAGCTACCGCTTGGGGGATGAGCAGTTCTTC. Its protein is CASSQGGSYRLGDEQFF.